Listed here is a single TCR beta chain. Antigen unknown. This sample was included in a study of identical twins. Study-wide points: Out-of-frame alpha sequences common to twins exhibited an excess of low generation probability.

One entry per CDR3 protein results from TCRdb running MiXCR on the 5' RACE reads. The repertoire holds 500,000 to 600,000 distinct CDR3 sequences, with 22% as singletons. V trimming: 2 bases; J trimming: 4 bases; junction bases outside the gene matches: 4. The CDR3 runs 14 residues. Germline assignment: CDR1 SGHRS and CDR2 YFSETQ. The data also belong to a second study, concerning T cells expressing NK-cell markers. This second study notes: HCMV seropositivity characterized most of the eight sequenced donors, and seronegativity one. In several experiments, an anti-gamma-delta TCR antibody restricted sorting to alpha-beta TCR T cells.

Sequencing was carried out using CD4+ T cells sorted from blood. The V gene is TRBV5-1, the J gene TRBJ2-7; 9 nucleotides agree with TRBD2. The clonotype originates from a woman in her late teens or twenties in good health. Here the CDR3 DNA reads TGCGCCAGCAGCTTTAGCGGGGGTACGTACGAGCAGTACTTC. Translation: CASSFSGGTYEQYF.